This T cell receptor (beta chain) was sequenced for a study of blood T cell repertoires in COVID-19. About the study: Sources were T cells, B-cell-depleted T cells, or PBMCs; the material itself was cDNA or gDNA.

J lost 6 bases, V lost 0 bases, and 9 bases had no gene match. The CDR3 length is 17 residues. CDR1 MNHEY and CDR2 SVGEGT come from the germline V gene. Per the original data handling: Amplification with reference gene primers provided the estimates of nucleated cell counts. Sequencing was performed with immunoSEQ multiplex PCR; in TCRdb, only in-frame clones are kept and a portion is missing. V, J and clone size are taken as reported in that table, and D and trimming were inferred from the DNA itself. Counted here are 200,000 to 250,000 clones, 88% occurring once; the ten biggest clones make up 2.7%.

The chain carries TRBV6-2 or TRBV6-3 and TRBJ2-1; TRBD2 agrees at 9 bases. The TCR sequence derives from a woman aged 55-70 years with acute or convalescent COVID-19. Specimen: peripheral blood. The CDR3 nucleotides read TGTGCCAGCAGTTACTCGAGTGTGACAGCGGGGGGCAATGAGCAGTTCTTC. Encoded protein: CASSYSSVTAGGNEQFF.